The source of this T cell receptor beta chain is a study of cytomegalovirus exposure and HLA in healthy donors. Study-level information: Earlier sequencing of about 179 million T cells yielded approximately 120 million unique TCR beta sequences.

This clone turned up a few times. Its matching antigen is unknown. Mismatch with germline at one junction end may stem from a read error. CDR3 size: 12 residues. CDR1 and CDR2 (germline): SEHNR, FQNEAQ (reference sequence). Study-level results: 87-base-pair reads could not separate some V segments, including TRBV6-2 and TRBV6-3. Some highly shared sequence variants likely arose as a pipeline artifact. Presence/absence results assume similar sequencing depth per donor, which may not hold.

It was with 60 Vbeta and 13 Jbeta primers that the PCR ran. The method was immunoSEQ multiplex PCR; TCRdb's version includes in-frame clones alone and lacks a portion of them. The sample includes fewer than 100,000 clones, less than 80% of them seen just once. This rearrangement joins TRBV7-9 to TRBJ1-1; D might be TRBD1 (5 bases). The TCR originated in a man aged 35 to 55 in good health and CMV-seronegative. The source material was PBMCs. CDR3 nucleotide sequence: TGTTCCAGCCAGTTGGGGGGCACTGAAGCTTTCTTT. This sequence encodes CSSQLGGTEAFF.